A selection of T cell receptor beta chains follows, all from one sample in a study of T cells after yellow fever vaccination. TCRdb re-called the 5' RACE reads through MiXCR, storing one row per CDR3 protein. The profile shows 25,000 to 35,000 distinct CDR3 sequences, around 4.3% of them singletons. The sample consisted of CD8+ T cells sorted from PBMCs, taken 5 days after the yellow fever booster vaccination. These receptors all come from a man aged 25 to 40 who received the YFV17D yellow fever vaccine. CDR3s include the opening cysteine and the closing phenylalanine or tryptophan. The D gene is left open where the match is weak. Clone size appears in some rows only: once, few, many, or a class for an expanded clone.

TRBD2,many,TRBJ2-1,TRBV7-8,CASRGATSRLWEQFF,TGTGCCAGCAGGGGAGCGACTAGCCGGTTATGGGAGCAGTTCTTC
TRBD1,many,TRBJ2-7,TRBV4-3,CASSPDRGFSYEQYF,TGCGCCAGCAGCCCCGACAGGGGATTCTCCTACGAGCAGTACTTC
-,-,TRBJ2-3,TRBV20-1,CSAAGPQAVQIGHTDTQYF,TGCAGTGCCGCTGGGCCACAAGCGGTCCAGATCGGGCACACAGATACGCAGTATTTT
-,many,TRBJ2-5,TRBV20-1,CSARVSLAQETQYF,TGCAGTGCTAGAGTATCTCTAGCCCAAGAGACCCAGTACTTC
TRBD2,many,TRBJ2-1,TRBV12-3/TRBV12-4,CASSLSSGRNEQFF,TGTGCCAGCAGTTTGTCCAGCGGGAGAAATGAGCAGTTCTTC
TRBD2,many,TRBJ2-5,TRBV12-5,CASGFEREGLRETQYF,TGTGCTAGTGGTTTCGAGCGGGAGGGCCTTAGGGAGACCCAGTACTTC
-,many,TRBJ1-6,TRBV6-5,CASRTAALHNSPLHF,TGTGCCAGCAGAACAGCAGCGCTACATAATTCACCCCTCCACTTT
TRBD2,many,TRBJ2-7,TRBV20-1,CSARDSRLAEGYEQYF,TGCAGTGCTAGAGATAGTCGACTAGCGGAGGGGTACGAGCAGTACTTC
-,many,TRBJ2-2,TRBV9,CASSVKREALDTGELFF,TGTGCCAGCAGCGTTAAAAGGGAGGCCTTGGACACCGGGGAGCTGTTTTTT
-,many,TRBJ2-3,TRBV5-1,CASSPRYGSGGGDTQYF,TGCGCCAGCAGTCCCCGGTATGGGAGTGGAGGAGGTGATACGCAGTATTTT
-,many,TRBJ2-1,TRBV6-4,CASSERSSYNEQFF,TGTGCCAGCAGTGAAAGGAGCTCCTACAATGAGCAGTTCTTC
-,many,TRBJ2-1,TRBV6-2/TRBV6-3,CATQDESSYNEQFF,TGTGCCACCCAGGACGAGAGCTCCTACAATGAGCAGTTCTTC
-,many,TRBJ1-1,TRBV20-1,CSAKAPGVNTEAFF,TGCAGTGCTAAGGCCCCGGGGGTAAACACTGAAGCTTTCTTT
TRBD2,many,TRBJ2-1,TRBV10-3,CAISDPNSGGAPYNEQFF,TGTGCCATCAGTGACCCTAATTCGGGGGGAGCACCCTACAATGAGCAGTTCTTC
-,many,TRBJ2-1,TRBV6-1,CASSPASGTYNEQFF,TGTGCCAGCAGCCCCGCGAGCGGTACTTACAATGAGCAGTTCTTC
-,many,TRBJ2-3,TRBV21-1,CASSKVGQGDTQYF,TGTGCCAGCAGCAAAGTGGGACAGGGAGATACGCAGTATTTT
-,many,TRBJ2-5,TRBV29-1,CSVEEVAGETQYF,TGCAGCGTTGAAGAAGTTGCGGGAGAGACCCAGTACTTC
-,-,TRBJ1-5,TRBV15,CATSRRKQEAPQHF,TGTGCCACCAGCAGGAGAAAGCAGGAGGCGCCCCAGCATTTT
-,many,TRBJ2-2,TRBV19,CASSSPLGLNTGELFF,TGTGCCAGTAGTTCCCCCTTAGGACTGAACACCGGGGAGCTGTTTTTT
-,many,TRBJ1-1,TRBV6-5,CASSYGAAERGLNTEAFF,TGTGCCAGCAGTTACGGGGCCGCGGAGAGGGGCTTGAACACTGAAGCTTTCTTT
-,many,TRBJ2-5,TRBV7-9,CASRLKTGLGETQYF,TGTGCCAGCAGGTTAAAAACCGGGCTCGGGGAGACCCAGTACTTC
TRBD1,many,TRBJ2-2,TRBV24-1,CATSLGTGNTGELFF,TGTGCCACCAGCCTAGGGACAGGGAACACCGGGGAGCTGTTTTTT
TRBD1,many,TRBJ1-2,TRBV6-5,CASSSRGSNYGYTF,TGTGCCAGCAGTTCCAGGGGGTCTAACTATGGCTACACCTTC
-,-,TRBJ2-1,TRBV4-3,CASSQEEGLWEQFF,TGCGCCAGCAGCCAAGAAGAGGGTCTATGGGAGCAGTTCTTC
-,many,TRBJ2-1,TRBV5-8,CASSPRGDNEQFF,TGTGCCAGCAGCCCACGGGGTGACAATGAGCAGTTCTTC
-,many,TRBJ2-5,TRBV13,CASSGPLGEWGQETQYF,TGTGCCAGCAGCGGCCCATTGGGGGAGTGGGGTCAAGAGACCCAGTACTTC
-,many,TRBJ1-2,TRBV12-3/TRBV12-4,CASSSDGRPYGYTF,TGTGCCAGCAGCTCCGACGGGCGCCCCTATGGCTACACCTTC
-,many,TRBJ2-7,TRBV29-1,CSVEESSYEQYF,TGCAGCGTTGAAGAAAGCTCCTACGAGCAGTACTTC
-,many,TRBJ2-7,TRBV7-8,CASSTGPYEQYF,TGTGCCAGCAGCACCGGACCCTACGAGCAGTACTTC
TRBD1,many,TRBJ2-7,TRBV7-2,CASSDKGQSGYEQYF,TGTGCCAGCAGCGACAAGGGACAGTCCGGCTACGAGCAGTACTTC
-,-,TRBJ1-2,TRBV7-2,CASSLEVPLTF,TGTGCCAGCAGCTTAGAGGTTCCGCTCACCTTC